Listed below are T cell receptor beta chains from one sample, sequenced in a study of T cells after yellow fever vaccination. TCRdb passed the 5' RACE reads through MiXCR, listing each CDR3 protein once. Seen here are around 160,000 distinct CDR3 sequences, almost 7% observed once, and the top ten hold approximately 2.4%. This material consisted of CD4+ T cells sorted from PBMCs, taken 5 to 6 days after the first yellow fever vaccination. These receptors all stem from a man younger than 35 who received the YFV17D yellow fever vaccine. The CDR3 runs from the conserved cysteine through the conserved F or W. The D gene is left open where the match is weak. The listing skips clone size in some rows; elsewhere it reads once, few, many or a size class.

NA,TRBV19,TRBJ2-5,14,TRBD1,CASSIGTGQETQYF,TGTGCCAGTAGTATCGGGACAGGGCAAGAGACCCAGTACTTC
many,TRBV23-1,TRBJ2-1,17,NA,CASSQSPEDCPHNEQFF,TGCGCCAGCAGTCAATCCCCGGAGGATTGCCCCCACAATGAGCAGTTCTTC
many,TRBV7-2,TRBJ1-2,12,NA,CASSFSLGGYTF,TGTGCCAGCAGTTTCTCTTTGGGTGGCTACACCTTC
many,TRBV12-3/TRBV12-4,TRBJ2-3,16,NA,CASRPTGGVGTDTQYF,TGTGCCAGCAGGCCCACAGGGGGGGTCGGCACAGATACGCAGTATTTT
many,TRBV4-3,TRBJ1-2,13,NA,CASSQDPGYGYTF,TGCGCCAGCAGCCAAGATCCCGGCTATGGCTACACCTTC
many,TRBV6-6,TRBJ2-5,13,TRBD1,CATTRQGQETQYF,TGTGCCACGACCCGACAGGGCCAAGAGACCCAGTACTTC
many,TRBV5-1,TRBJ2-3,16,TRBD1,CASSWGQVDRSDTQYF,TGCGCCAGCAGCTGGGGACAGGTTGATCGGTCAGATACGCAGTATTTT
few,TRBV28,TRBJ1-1,13,TRBD1,CASSMLDRAEAFF,TGTGCCAGCAGTATGTTAGACAGGGCTGAAGCTTTCTTT
many,TRBV6-1,TRBJ2-4,14,NA,CASRATVLMSIQYF,TGTGCCAGCAGGGCTACAGTTTTGATGAGCATTCAGTACTTC
many,TRBV7-2,TRBJ2-3,12,NA,CASSSTGDTQYF,TGTGCCAGCAGCTCAACAGGGGATACGCAGTATTTT
few,TRBV10-3,TRBJ1-6,13,NA,CAISGTDNSPLHF,TGTGCCATCAGTGGAACCGATAATTCACCCCTCCACTTT
NA,TRBV5-1,TRBJ2-1,14,NA,CASSLGDYYNEQFF,TGCGCCAGCAGCTTAGGGGATTACTACAATGAGCAGTTCTTC
few,TRBV20-1,TRBJ1-5,14,NA,CSAPVGGGNQPQHF,TGCAGTGCCCCTGTAGGGGGGGGCAATCAGCCCCAGCATTTT
many,TRBV6-5,TRBJ1-6,15,NA,CASNPTDANHSPLHF,TGTGCCAGCAATCCGACGGATGCGAATCATTCACCCCTCCACTTT
many,TRBV9,TRBJ2-2,15,TRBD1,CASSIGGQGTGELFF,TGTGCCAGCAGCATTGGGGGACAGGGCACCGGGGAGCTGTTTTTT